These 5 T cell receptor beta chains were sequenced from one sample in a study of blood T cell repertoires in COVID-19. TCRdb's table, derived via immunoSEQ multiplex PCR, lists solely in-frame clones and lacks some. The repertoire holds approximately 380,000 clones, with 85% as singletons. Sequenced sample: peripheral blood. These receptors were obtained from a woman aged 18-29 years with acute or convalescent COVID-19.

The chain couples TRBV27 to TRBJ1-2, with 7 nucleotides matching TRBD1. Germline CDR1 reads MNHEY; CDR2 reads SMNVEV (reference sequence). Trimming cost V 0 bases and J 2 bases; bases outside gene matches: 3. The CDR3 runs to 15 residues. CDR3 bases: TGTGCCAGCAGTTTATCGGGGACAGCGAACTATGGCTACACCTTC. Translating gives CASSLSGTANYGYTF.

This chain uses TRBV3-1 (or the pseudogene TRBV3-2) with TRBJ2-5, with D maybe TRBD2 (6 bases). V lost 3 bases, J lost 5 bases, and 16 bases lay in between. The CDR3 length is 15 residues. Germline V gene sequence: CDR1 LGHDT, CDR2 YNNKEL (reference sequence). The CDR3 protein is CASSQTGTGLETQYF. The CDR3 DNA reads as TGTGCCAGCAGCCAGACCGGGACTGGGCTCGAGACCCAGTACTTC.

V and J are TRBV15 and TRBJ1-2; 8 nucleotides align to TRBD1. The germline V gene encodes CDR1 LNHNV and CDR2 YYDKDF (reference sequence). The V and J ends lost 9 bases and 0 bases, in that order; junction bases with no gene match: 6. CDR3 size: 14 residues. CDR3 residues: CATTQGASNYGYTF. CDR3 bases: TGTGCCACTACGCAGGGGGCCTCTAACTATGGCTACACCTTC.

This clone was seen just once. V is TRBV7-3 and J is TRBJ2-7, with 11 bases fitting TRBD1. The CDR3 runs to 16 residues. The germline V gene encodes CDR1 SGHTA and CDR2 FQGTGA. V lost 3 bases, J lost 9 bases, and 13 bases stayed unmatched. The CDR3 protein is CASSLGWGQGGFWQYF. The CDR3 nucleotides read TGTGCCAGCAGCTTGGGGTGGGGACAGGGGGGTTTTTGGCAGTACTTC.

V usage is TRBV19 and J usage is TRBJ2-7; TRBD2 matches 8 bases. This CDR3 comprises 13 residues. V lost 4 bases, J lost 2 bases, and 1 base stayed unmatched. In germline, CDR1 is LNHDA, CDR2 SQIVND (reference sequence). In DNA, the CDR3 is TGTGCCAGTAGTACCGGGGGGGCCTACGAGCAGTACTTC. Its translation is CASSTGGAYEQYF.